This T cell receptor beta chain was documented in a study of blood T cell repertoires in COVID-19. Only in-frame clones appear in the TCRdb table, and some are missing; sequencing was by immunoSEQ multiplex PCR. The data show around 140,000 clones, about 86% seen once. CDR1 is KGHSH, CDR2 LQKENI, per germline. This CDR3 region has 13 residues. V was clipped by 4 bases and J by 3 bases, with 10 bases between them. The chain uses TRBV18 and TRBJ2-7, with D perhaps matching TRBD2 (5 bases). The sequence derives from a man between 35 and 55 years old with acute COVID-19. Input material: PBMCs or T cells enriched from blood (not recorded which). CDR3: CASSRRDLYEQYF. In nucleotides, the CDR3 is TGTGCCAGCTCACGACGGGATCTCTACGAGCAGTACTTC. Full variable domain (missing parts from reference TRBV18 and TRBJ2-7): NAGVMQNPRHLVRRRGQEARLRCSPMKGHSHVYWYRQLPEEGLKFMVYLQKENIIDESGMPKERFSAEFPKEGPSILRIQQVVRGDSAAYFCASSRRDLYEQYFGPGTRLTVT.